The 3 T cell receptor beta chains presented below share a single source sample, sequenced in a study of blood T cell repertoires in COVID-19. Libraries were prepared by immunoSEQ multiplex PCR; TCRdb keeps only in-frame clonotypes and omits some of them. The repertoire consists of approximately 180,000 clones, with over 75% occurring once and the leading ten covering roughly 2.6%. Material: peripheral blood. The receptors here all came from a man aged 35-49 years with active or convalescent COVID-19.

The J gene is TRBJ1-2, the V gene TRBV20-1; a possible D gene is TRBD1 (5 bases). The CDR3 contains 15 residues. The V gene lost 3 bases and the J gene lost 3 bases, with 17 bases spanning the gap. Germline V CDR1 and CDR2: DFQATT, SNEGSKA (reference sequence). The CDR3, as DNA: TGCAGTGCTAGTGAAGGGGTAGCTGGTGACTATGGCTACACCTTC. Its translation: CSASEGVAGDYGYTF.

The gene calls are TRBV28 and TRBJ2-3, with TRBD1 matching 7 bases. The CDR3 runs 15 residues. In germline, CDR1 is MDHEN, CDR2 SYDVKM. V trimming: 6 bases; J trimming: 1 base; junction bases outside the gene matches: 7. For the CDR3, the DNA is TGTGCCAGCAGCGACAGGGCCAGGGGCACAGATACGCAGTATTTT. Translating it yields CASSDRARGTDTQYF.

This clone was recorded a few times. The gene calls are TRBV7-9 and TRBJ2-5; a weak D match, TRBD2 (5 bases). This CDR3 comprises 14 residues. Between the trimmed V and J ends, which lost 0 bases and 5 bases, there was a span of 10 bases. Germline CDR1 is SEHNR and CDR2 is FQNEAQ (reference sequence). CDR3 nucleotides: TGTGCCAGCAGCTTAGCGCGGGCTCGGGAGACCCAGTACTTC. Protein sequence: CASSLARARETQYF.